This T cell receptor beta chain was identified in a study of graft-versus-host responses after intestinal transplantation. Study-wide background: Recipients underwent multivisceral, liver-intestinal, or isolated intestinal transplants. All recipients were given anti-thymocyte globulin induction, and tacrolimus and steroids were then administered for three to four years. Study-wide points: Analysis identified GvH clones in recipient marrow, with some appearing first in ileum or blood.

Generated by immunoSEQ multiplex PCR, the TCRdb table keeps only in-frame clones and is missing some. The top ten clones hold 0.23% of a sample with about 47,000 clones, 85% to 95% of them seen once. Note on this clone: Its antigen is not known.

Unmatched junction bases numbered 11, after V lost 0 bases and J lost 0 bases. CDR3 length: 19 residues. Germline V gene sequence: CDR1 LNHNV, CDR2 YYDKDF (reference sequence). The sample consisted of unstimulated CD8+ T cells sorted from spleen or lymph node cells, taken before transplant. The clonotype originates from a human donor who was the organ donor for an intestinal transplant. The chain uses TRBV15 and TRBJ2-5; 9 bases align to TRBD2. CDR3 loop: CATSRDSKAGGFYQETQYF. The CDR3 nucleotides are TGTGCCACCAGCAGAGATTCAAAAGCGGGGGGCTTCTACCAAGAGACCCAGTACTTC.